This T cell receptor beta chain was recovered during a study of T cells after yellow fever vaccination (dated by TCRdb to the late 2010s). Describing the broader study: The SMART-Seq v4 Ultra Low Input RNA kit was used to prepare libraries from fractions with low cell numbers. Bulk TCR alpha and beta repertoires were sequenced longitudinally to track T-cell clones before and after primary and booster YFV17D yellow fever vaccination. Two healthy male donors, one aged 18 to 30 and one aged 30 to 39 years, were included in the cohort. Blood was collected at multiple timepoints before and after primary and secondary immunization, and bulk PBMC replicates and cell subsets were isolated. What the research found in general, with its limitations: The secondary T-cell response was weaker than the primary response but faster, peaking on day 5 instead of day 15. A small fraction of clonotypes showed up in both the CD4 and CD8 compartments, probably as a result of convergent recombination. Computational filtering was needed because FACS-sorted repertoires could contain abundant contaminating clonotypes from the bulk population. After the booster, most of the clones that had expanded following primary vaccination were detected again (roughly 96% of CD4 and 88% of CD8), which suggests that memory was broadly maintained. Only a couple of donors were included in the study, so the extent to which the findings can be generalized is limited.

This clonotype was recorded a few times. Its antigen is unknown. Per-base qualities were not stored, and no clone one base away is much larger. Per the publication, the treatment or condition label means: live attenuated yellow fever vaccine strain. A standard Ficoll-Paque protocol was used to isolate PBMCs from peripheral blood. Dynabeads CD4 and CD8 positive selection kits were used to isolate the CD4 and CD8 T-cell fractions. TriZol was used to extract RNA from bulk PBMCs, from CD4 and CD8 fractions, and from dextramer-positive and dextramer-negative fractions. Trimming costs V 8 bases and J 6 bases, and their ends lie 18 bases apart. For CDR1 and CDR2, the germline V gene (reference sequence) lists MNHEY and SMNVEV. The CDR3 sequence holds 14 residues, the cysteine and phenylalanine included. Solely the CDR3 DNA is kept, with 42 bases framed from the first base. Instrument used: Illumina NovaSeq 6000. TCR cDNA was synthesized by 5'RACE template switching, which introduced a universal primer site and unique molecular identifiers. Priming for cDNA synthesis came from both the TCR alpha and TCR beta constant segments. Library amplification involved two PCR steps, and the second step added sample barcodes and sequencing adapters. Sequencing of libraries was done on Illumina HiSeq 2500 (2x100 bp) or NovaSeq (2x150 bp). The authors processed their data as follows. MIGEC was used to demultiplex reads and collapse the reads into UMI consensus sequences, and MiXCR was used for V(D)J alignment. Using edgeR on replicate PBMC samples, clonotypes were called vaccine-responding if FDR was below 0.01 and the log2 fold change was above 5 up to day 15. Each bulk clonotype was labeled CD4 or CD8 based on which sequenced repertoire, CD4 or CD8, contained the clonotype at higher abundance. TCRdb's own reprocessing of the public reads used fastp at Q25 and MiXCR and kept productive beta chains. Rows with a matching CDR3 protein are joined into one entry that keeps the most common DNA and genes. In this record, the V and J calls reflect TCRdb's handling and not the investigators' own analysis. The sample table records under 200,000 distinct CDR3 sequences; 9.5% to 12% of these occur just once. Roughly a third of the sample rests with the top ten.

The clonotype comes from a man between 18 and 35 years old who received the YFV17D yellow fever vaccine. Rearrangement joined TRBV27 to TRBJ2-3; the D gene is perhaps TRBD2, from 5 matching bases. The sample was CD8+ T cells sorted from PBMCs, taken 15 days after the yellow fever booster vaccination. The CDR3 region reads CASSQRSSSDTQYF. The bases read TGTGCCAGCTCCCAGCGGTCCAGTTCGGATACGCAGTATTTT.